This TCR beta chain was documented in a study of T cells in Graves' hyperthyroidism and ophthalmopathy. Study-wide points: Within blood appeared most thyroid clonotypes that had expanded above 0.001. A 13 V-J signature model discriminated ophthalmopathy versus stable hyperthyroidism.

Patients showing uncontrolled infection, other autoimmune disease, pregnancy or lactation were ineligible. Every diagnosis used clinical symptoms, serum thyroxine and TRAb, thyroid ultrasound and orbital computed tomography. In its sample, this clonotype was seen a few times. The antigen is undetermined. Amplification of TCR beta CDR3 regions used RNA as the template. The TCR CDR3 first-round RT-PCR relied on the HTBI primer set. From the multiplex PCR reads, TCRdb called clonotypes with MiXCR, one entry per CDR3 protein. In the table there are about 500,000 distinct CDR3 sequences, approximately 48% of which are singletons. The receptor was isolated from an adult woman with Graves' disease, either hyperthyroidism or ophthalmopathy (not recorded which). The sequencing sample was made of peripheral blood or thyroid tissue (not recorded which).

CDR3 residues: CAIDLRVTAFF. The CDR3 nucleotides are TGTGCCATTGATCTCAGGGTGACGGCTTTCTTT. The rearrangement joins TRBV19 to TRBJ1-1, with a weak D call TRBD1 (5 bases). Trimming stripped 10 bases from V and 11 bases from J, with 17 bases between. Germline values: CDR1 LNHDA, CDR2 SQIVND (reference sequence). This CDR3 region has 11 residues. The full variable domain, completed using reference TRBV19 and TRBJ1-1, is DGGITQSPKYLFRKEGQNVTLSCEQNLNHDAMYWYRQDPGQGLRLIYYSQIVNDFQKGDIAEGYSVSREKKESFPLTVTSAQKNPTAFYLCAIDLRVTAFFGQGTRLTVV.